These 6 T cell receptor beta chains originate from one sample sequenced in a study of Ad26.COV2.S vaccination and SARS-CoV-2 variants. Specified treatment: around 19 received Ad26.COV2.S at low or high dose, single or two shots; about 5 received placebo; per-sample allocation not given. Sampling took place 63 days after the first vaccine or placebo injection. The assay was immunoSEQ multiplex PCR, and TCRdb's table has in-frame clones only and misses some. The table shows around 270,000 clones, with around 90% occurring only once. The sequences come from peripheral blood, collected in a trial of Ad26.COV2.S vaccine versus placebo. The source of these receptors is a person between 18 and 65 years old who received the Ad26.COV2.S COVID-19 vaccine or a placebo.

The chain carries TRBV4-2 and TRBJ2-2; D assignment may be TRBD1 or TRBD2 (5 bases each). Germline V gene data show CDR1 as LGHNA and CDR2 as YNFKEQ. The CDR3 is made up of 16 amino acids. V shed 2 bases and J shed 7 bases, with 17 bases lying between them. CDR3 protein: CASSQLTGTYYGELFF. DNA for the CDR3: TGTGCCAGCAGCCAACTAACCGGGACCTACTACGGGGAGCTGTTTTTT.

The chain couples TRBV7-2 to TRBJ1-2; D gene unclear. This CDR3 region has 13 residues. CDR1 SGHTA and CDR2 FQGNSA come from the germline V gene. Trimming left V 2 bases short and J 2 bases short, with 6 bases between. The CDR3 here is CASSLRPNYGYTF. The DNA for the CDR3 is TGTGCCAGCAGCTTACGGCCGAACTATGGCTACACCTTC.

The rearrangement uses TRBV2 and TRBJ1-5; a weak D match, TRBD1 (5 bases). Looked up from germline, CDR1 is SNHLY and CDR2 is FYNNEI. This CDR3 is built from 16 residues. Deletions cut 10 bases from V and 0 bases from J, with 19 bases between. CDR3 in amino acids: CATRRGAAYSNQPQHF. DNA for the CDR3: TGTGCCACACGTCGCGGGGCAGCCTATAGCAATCAGCCCCAGCATTTT.

This chain uses TRBV7-9 with TRBJ2-1; D might be TRBD2 (6 bases). The germline V gene has CDR1 SEHNR and CDR2 FQNEAQ (reference sequence). This CDR3 has 12 residues. The ends were cut back, 6 bases at V and 10 bases at J, with 13 bases in the middle. The CDR3: CASRPEGGEQFF. CDR3 DNA: TGTGCCAGCAGGCCCGAAGGAGGGGAGCAGTTCTTC.

The chain combines TRBV6-2 or TRBV6-3 with TRBJ1-1; TRBD1 agrees at 9 bases. Germline V gene sequence: CDR1 MNHEY, CDR2 SVGEGT. The CDR3 is 15 amino acids. J was trimmed by 4 bases and V by 4 bases; bases with no gene match: 7. The CDR3 coding sequence is TGTGCCAGCAGTTTTTCGACAGGGGGGGGCACTGAAGCTTTCTTT. This encodes CASSFSTGGGTEAFF.

This sequence joins TRBV3-1 (or the pseudogene TRBV3-2) and TRBJ1-5, with D tentatively TRBD1 (6 bases). CDR1 and CDR2 from the germline V gene are LGHDT and YNNKEL (reference sequence). CDR3 length: 15 amino acids. V gave up 1 base and J gave up 5 bases, with 12 bases separating them. CDR3 region: CASSQGPQGYQPQHF. As DNA, the CDR3 is TGTGCCAGCAGCCAAGGCCCCCAGGGGTATCAGCCCCAGCATTTT.